The entry below describes one TCR beta chain. This sample stems from a study of cytomegalovirus exposure and HLA in healthy donors. The V gene's germline CDR1 is PRHDT and CDR2 FYEKMQ (reference sequence). The CDR3 totals 16 residues. With 1 base removed from V and 7 bases from J, the gap between germline ends came to 14 bases. The PCR made use of 60 Vbeta and 13 Jbeta primers. Profiled with immunoSEQ multiplex PCR; TCRdb holds only in-frame clones, not every one. The table lists about 80,000 clones, 62% of them singletons, with 3.5% to 4.5% in the top ten. This chain joins TRBV13 and TRBJ1-6; the D gene is possibly TRBD1 (5 bases). The receptor's source is a male donor in good health and CMV-seropositive. The sequenced sample consisted of PBMCs. The CDR3 DNA reads as TGTGCCAGCAGCTTAGTGGGGGGTTCGGGGAATTCACCCCTCCACTTT. Translating it yields CASSLVGGSGNSPLHF.